One sample yielded the 29 T cell receptor beta chains listed below, sequenced in a study of a mutant IDH1 vaccine in newly diagnosed glioma. Time point in this sample: week 11, during vaccination. Vaccinated patients received 300 ug of mutant IDH1 20-mer peptide per dose, with topical imiquimod. The protocol was immunoSEQ multiplex PCR, while the TCRdb copy is restricted to in-frame clones and leaves out a portion. Seen here are 100,000 to 120,000 clones, 85% to 90% observed once, and the top ten hold 0.55% to 0.7%. Antigen specificity for these receptors is unknown. Source: PBMCs, taken from a glioma patient whose treatment included an IDH1 peptide vaccine. The receptors shown here come from a woman in her forties or fifties with glioma.

This chain links TRBV5-1 with TRBJ2-3; 11 nucleotides line up with TRBD2. The CDR3 runs to 14 residues. From germline, CDR1 is SGHRS and CDR2 YFSETQ. V lost 3 bases and J lost 3; bases outside the gene matches: 0. CDR3 DNA: TGCGCCAGCAGCTCTAGCGGGAGGACAGATACGCAGTATTTT. Translating gives CASSSSGRTDTQYF.

The chain carries TRBV6-1 and TRBJ2-1, with 8 bases fitting TRBD1. Losses at the gene ends were 5 bases for V and 0 bases for J; bases not matched to a gene: 3. Looked up from germline, CDR1 is MNHNS and CDR2 is SASEGT. The CDR3 spans 15 residues. The CDR3 region has the DNA TGTGCCAGCAGTTGGACAGGGAGCTCCTACAATGAGCAGTTCTTC. Residues: CASSWTGSSYNEQFF.

The gene calls are TRBV10-3 and TRBJ2-7; tentatively, D is TRBD2 (6 bases). Looked up from germline, CDR1 is ENHRY and CDR2 is SYGVKD. This CDR3 is 12 amino acids long. V gave up 8 bases and J gave up 5 bases, with 13 bases separating them. The DNA of the CDR3 is TGTGCCATCCTTGGGGGGAAGGACGAGCAGTACTTC. This sequence encodes CAILGGKDEQYF.

This clone was recorded only once. The chain couples TRBV7-6 to TRBJ2-2; D is possibly TRBD1 (6 bases). Trimming took 5 bases from V and 6 from J, leaving 10 bases between them. This CDR3 has 13 amino acids. Germline assignment: CDR1 SGHVS and CDR2 FNYEAQ. CDR3 nucleotides: TGTGCCAGCAGCCAAGGGACACCCGGGGAGCTGTTTTTT. This sequence encodes CASSQGTPGELFF.

The chain combines TRBV5-1 with TRBJ1-1; D uncertain. CDR3 size: 17 residues. With 0 bases removed from V and 5 bases from J, the gap between germline ends came to 20 bases. Germline values: CDR1 SGHRS, CDR2 YFSETQ. The CDR3 sequence: CASSLVSGEGLGTEAFF. The CDR3 nucleotides read TGCGCCAGCAGCTTGGTCTCTGGTGAAGGTCTGGGAACTGAAGCTTTCTTT.

The chain couples TRBV15 to TRBJ2-1; 8 bases match TRBD2. The J segment lost 3 bases and the V segment lost 4 bases, leaving 8 bases of the junction unmatched. The V gene's germline CDR1 is LNHNV and CDR2 YYDKDF (reference sequence). The CDR3 runs 16 residues. CDR3 coding DNA: TGTGCCACCAGCAACCCAGCGGGAGAGGGCTACAATGAGCAGTTCTTC. It translates to CATSNPAGEGYNEQFF.

This chain links TRBV27 with TRBJ1-5; TRBD1 matches at 8 bases. Per germline, CDR1 MNHEY and CDR2 SMNVEV (reference sequence). J was trimmed by 1 base and V by 5 bases; bases with no gene match: 4. This CDR3 spans 15 amino acids. CDR3 amino acids: CASSPDRVSNQPQHF. The CDR3 coding sequence is TGTGCCAGCAGTCCGGACAGGGTAAGCAATCAGCCCCAGCATTTT.

In its sample, this clone was seen once. V and J are TRBV15 and TRBJ2-2; 11 positions agree with TRBD2. The germline gives CDR1 LNHNV, CDR2 YYDKDF (reference sequence). The CDR3 length is 17 residues. The V gene end was trimmed by 3 bases and the J gene end by 6 bases; junction bases not matched to a gene: 9. The CDR3 loop is CATSSLTSGIFAGELFF. The CDR3 nucleotides are TGTGCCACCAGCAGCTTGACTAGCGGGATATTCGCCGGGGAGCTGTTTTTT.

The chain joins TRBV30 to TRBJ1-4; maybe TRBD1 (6 bases). This CDR3 contains 11 residues. Deletions cut 5 bases from V and 5 bases from J, with 6 bases between. CDR1 is GTSNPN and CDR2 is SVGIG in the germline V gene (reference sequence). CDR3 region: CAWDRNEKLFF. As DNA, the CDR3 is TGTGCCTGGGACAGGAATGAAAAACTGTTTTTT.

This sequence joins TRBV6-6 and TRBJ1-2; D is possibly TRBD1 (5 bases). V was cut by 8 bases and J by 7 bases, with 17 bases left in between. Germline CDR1 MNHNY, CDR2 SVGAGI (reference sequence). The CDR3 loop spans 13 amino acids. CDR3 sequence: CASGLYRLSGYTF. For the CDR3, the DNA is TGTGCCAGCGGCCTATACAGGTTAAGTGGCTACACCTTC.

The CDR3 coding sequence is TGTGCCAGCAGTGAAGGGGGGGGTGGCTACACCTTC. Translating it yields CASSEGGGGYTF. The chain links TRBV6-1 to TRBJ1-2; TRBD1 is a possible D gene (5 bases). The CDR3 is 12 amino acids. Germline values: CDR1 MNHNS, CDR2 SASEGT. V was cut by 1 base and J by 7 bases, with 7 bases left in between.

V and J are TRBV11-2 and TRBJ1-2, with 8 bases that match TRBD1. In germline, CDR1 is SGHAT, CDR2 FQNNGV. The CDR3 length is 14 residues. V was clipped by 6 bases and J by 8 bases; unmatched bases: 11. In nucleotides, the CDR3 is TGTGCCAGCAGTACCTACGGACAGGGAGTGGGCTACACCTTC. The encoded protein is CASSTYGQGVGYTF.

V is TRBV4-1 and J is TRBJ2-2, with D perhaps TRBD1 or TRBD2 (5 bases each). There are 14 residues in the CDR3. Germline CDR1 and CDR2: MGHRA and YSYEKL. V lost 4 bases to trimming and J lost 2 bases, with 8 bases between them. The CDR3: CASSLGANTGELFF. DNA for the CDR3: TGCGCCAGCAGCCTCGGGGCCAACACCGGGGAGCTGTTTTTT.

The chain joins TRBV7-2 to TRBJ2-4; 7 bases align to TRBD2. Germline CDR1 SGHTA, CDR2 FQGNSA. The length of the CDR3 is 14 residues. V trimming: 0 bases; J trimming: 4 bases; junction bases outside the gene matches: 0. The CDR3 DNA follows: TGTGCCAGCAGCTTAGCGGGAGGGAAAAACATTCAGTACTTC. This encodes CASSLAGGKNIQYF.

This clone is a singleton in its sample. The rearrangement links TRBV7-2 to TRBJ2-1, with TRBD2 matching 14 bases. Germline-derived CDR1 and CDR2 are SGHTA and FQGNSA. The J segment lost 6 bases and the V segment lost 1 base, leaving 5 bases of the junction unmatched. The CDR3 length is 17 residues. CDR3 protein: CASSLGLAGGPGNEQFF. The CDR3 nucleotides are TGTGCCAGCAGCTTAGGACTAGCGGGAGGGCCCGGCAATGAGCAGTTCTTC.

The count of this clone is one. The chain carries TRBV5-1 and TRBJ1-6; 9 positions match TRBD1. CDR3 length: 14 residues. Trimming took 2 bases from V and 7 from J; bases not matched to a gene: 1. Germline values: CDR1 SGHRS, CDR2 YFSETQ. CDR3 region: CASSLQGANSPLHF. CDR3 in DNA: TGCGCCAGCAGCTTACAGGGGGCCAATTCACCCCTCCACTTT.

The V gene is TRBV19, the J gene TRBJ1-6; D call uncertain. CDR3 length: 14 amino acids. Germline CDR1 is LNHDA and CDR2 is SQIVND (reference sequence). Trimming stripped 7 bases from V and 6 bases from J, with 13 bases between. CDR3 DNA: TGTGCCAGTACCTGGAGTAAATTTAATTCACCCCTCCACTTT. Translation: CASTWSKFNSPLHF.

Points on this clone: A much larger clonotype is one base distant, so this may be a read error. The chain combines TRBV7-2 with TRBJ1-5, with no clear D. The J call may be mistaken, given a closer DNA end match to TRBJ2-3. Per the germline V gene, CDR1 is SGHTA and CDR2 is FQGNSA. CDR3 size: 16 residues. In nucleotides, the CDR3 is TGTGCCAGCAGCTTAGTAAAGGGAAACGGCAATCAGCCCCAGTATTTT. Amino acid sequence: CASSLVKGNGNQPQYF.

The chain employs TRBV28 and TRBJ1-6; D is unresolved. The V end was cut by 4 bases, the J end by 0 bases, with 7 bases between. This CDR3 comprises 15 residues. Germline lookup yields CDR1 MDHEN and CDR2 SYDVKM. The CDR3 spells CASSYISSYNSPLHF. CDR3 sequence (DNA): TGTGCCAGCAGTTACATTAGCTCCTATAATTCACCCCTCCACTTT. The full variable domain, in which reference TRBV28 and TRBJ1-6 provide the parts outside the CDR3, is DVKVTQSSRYLVKRTGEKVFLECVQDMDHENMFWYRQDPGLGLRLIYFSYDVKMKEKGDIPEGYSVSREKKERFSLILESASTNQTSMYLCASSYISSYNSPLHFGNGTRLTVT.

The chain couples TRBV11-2 to TRBJ2-7; 11 bases agree with TRBD1. The ends lost 5 bases at V and 6 bases at J; junction bases unmatched: 3. This CDR3 comprises 13 residues. Germline-derived CDR1 and CDR2 are SGHAT and FQNNGV. CDR3 nucleotides: TGTGCCAGCAGCCCCGGGACAGGGGGCGAGCAGTACTTC. This codes for CASSPGTGGEQYF.

CDR3 nucleotide sequence: TGTGCCAGCAGTTTTTCTGGGGGCGTTAACTATGGCTACACCTTC. Amino acids: CASSFSGGVNYGYTF. V and J are TRBV28 and TRBJ1-2, with TRBD1 as a possible D gene (6 bases). Trimming cost V 3 bases and J 1 base, with 12 bases left between them. This CDR3 is built from 15 residues. The germline CDR1 and CDR2 sequences are MDHEN and SYDVKM.

The table lists this clone with a count of one. This CDR3 reads CASSSAGVGSYEQYF. The CDR3 nucleotides are TGTGCCAGCAGTTCCGCAGGGGTCGGATCCTACGAGCAGTACTTC. V and J are TRBV28 and TRBJ2-7, with D possibly being TRBD1 (6 bases). The germline V gene encodes CDR1 MDHEN and CDR2 SYDVKM. Between the trimmed V and J ends, which lost 4 bases and 1 base, there was a span of 14 bases. The CDR3 is 15 residues long.

The chain is built from TRBV5-1 and TRBJ2-1, with 7 nucleotides matching TRBD2. The germline V gene has CDR1 SGHRS and CDR2 YFSETQ. V lost 6 bases to trimming and J lost 5 bases; unmatched junction nucleotides: 8. The CDR3 length is 14 residues. The CDR3 is CASTKLAEDNEQFF. CDR3 coding DNA: TGCGCCAGCACCAAGCTAGCGGAAGACAATGAGCAGTTCTTC.

The gene calls are TRBV4-1 and TRBJ2-1; 13 bases align to TRBD2. This CDR3 has 15 residues. Per germline, CDR1 MGHRA and CDR2 YSYEKL. The V segment lost 5 bases and the J segment 6 bases; nucleotides outside the gene matches: 4. DNA for the CDR3: TGCGCCAGCAGCGACACTAGCGGGAGGGCCAATGAGCAGTTCTTC. Amino acids: CASSDTSGRANEQFF.

V usage is TRBV19 and J usage is TRBJ2-1; TRBD2 is a possible D gene (5 bases). CDR1 and CDR2 from the germline V gene are LNHDA and SQIVND (reference sequence). The CDR3 is 16 amino acids. The V and J ends lost 1 base and 4 bases respectively, with 14 bases between them. The CDR3 sequence is CASSIGEHRGYNEQFF. CDR3 DNA: TGTGCCAGTAGTATAGGGGAACACCGAGGGTACAATGAGCAGTTCTTC.

V and J are TRBV30 and TRBJ1-1; D gene unclear. This CDR3 contains 12 residues. Trimming stripped 3 bases from V and 11 bases from J, with 16 bases between. CDR1 and CDR2 (germline): GTSNPN, SVGIG (reference sequence). For the CDR3, the DNA is TGTGCCTGGAGCTGGCATTCTGAAGGGGCTTTCTTT. Its translation: CAWSWHSEGAFF.

The chain links TRBV5-1 to TRBJ2-7, with D perhaps matching TRBD2 (5 bases). Germline V gives CDR1 SGHRS, CDR2 YFSETQ. V dropped 0 bases and J dropped 7 bases, with 14 bases sitting between them. The CDR3 runs to 14 residues. Here the CDR3 DNA reads TGCGCCAGCAGCTTGGGCCCTCAGGAGGAGGAGCAGTACTTC. Translating gives CASSLGPQEEEQYF.

The chain joins TRBV11-3 to TRBJ2-2; D call uncertain. V was clipped by 3 bases and J by 7 bases, with 12 bases between them. The CDR3 consists of 14 residues. Per germline, CDR1 SGHNT and CDR2 YENEEA. The CDR3 here is CASSFQSVGGELFF. CDR3 nucleotides: TGTGCCAGCAGCTTCCAATCAGTGGGCGGGGAGCTGTTTTTT.

This clone was seen just once. The chain recombines TRBV5-1 with TRBJ2-3; a weak D match, TRBD1 (5 bases). The CDR3 consists of 14 residues. Germline V lookup: CDR1 SGHRS, CDR2 YFSETQ. The V end was cut by 3 bases, the J end by 0 bases, with 8 bases between. The CDR3: CASSSTVSTDTQYF. The CDR3 DNA reads as TGCGCCAGCAGCTCGACAGTAAGCACAGATACGCAGTATTTT.